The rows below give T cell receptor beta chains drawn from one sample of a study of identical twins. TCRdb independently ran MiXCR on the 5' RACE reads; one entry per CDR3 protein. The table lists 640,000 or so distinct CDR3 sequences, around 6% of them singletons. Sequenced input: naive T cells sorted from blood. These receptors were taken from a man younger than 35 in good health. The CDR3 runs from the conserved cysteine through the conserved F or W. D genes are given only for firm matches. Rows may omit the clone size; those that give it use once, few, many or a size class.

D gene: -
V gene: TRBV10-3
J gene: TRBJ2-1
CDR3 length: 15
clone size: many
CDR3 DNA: TGTGCCATCAGCCAAAGCGAGAGCTCCTACAATGAGCAGTTCTTC
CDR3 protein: CAISQSESSYNEQFF

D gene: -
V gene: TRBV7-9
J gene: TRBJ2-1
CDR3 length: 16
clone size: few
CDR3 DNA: TGTGCCAGCAGCTTAAGACGGCCGAGGGGTTACAATGAGCAGTTCTTC
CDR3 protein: CASSLRRPRGYNEQFF

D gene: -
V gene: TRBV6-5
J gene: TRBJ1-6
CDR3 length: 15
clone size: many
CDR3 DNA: TGTGCCAGCAGTTACCGGGGCCGAAATAATTCACCCCTCCACTTT
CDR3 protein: CASSYRGRNNSPLHF

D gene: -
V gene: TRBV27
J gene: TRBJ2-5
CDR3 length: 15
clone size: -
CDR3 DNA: TGTGCCAGCAGTCCGCAGGAGACTAGTGTCGGGACCCAGTACTTC
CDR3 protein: CASSPQETSVGTQYF

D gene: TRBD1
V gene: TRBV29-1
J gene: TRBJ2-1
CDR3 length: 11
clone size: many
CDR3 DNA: TGCAGCGCGCTTGACAGGGGTGGCTCGGTCTTC
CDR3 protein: CSALDRGGSVF

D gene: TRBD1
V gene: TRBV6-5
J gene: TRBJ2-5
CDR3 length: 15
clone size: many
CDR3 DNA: TGTGCCAGCAGTTACTCGACAGGGGGCGAAGAGACCCAGTACTTC
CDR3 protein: CASSYSTGGEETQYF

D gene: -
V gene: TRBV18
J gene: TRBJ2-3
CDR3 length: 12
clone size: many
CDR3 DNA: TGTGCCAGCTCACCATCCCTAGATACGCAGTATTTT
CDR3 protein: CASSPSLDTQYF

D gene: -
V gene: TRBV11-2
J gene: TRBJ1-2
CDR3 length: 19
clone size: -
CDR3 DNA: TGTGCCAGCAGCCTGACTGGGCAGGGGCGCCGAGGCCGCTACTATGGCTACACCTTC
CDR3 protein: CASSLTGQGRRGRYYGYTF

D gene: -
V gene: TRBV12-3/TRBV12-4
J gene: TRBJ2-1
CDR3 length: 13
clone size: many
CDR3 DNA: TGTGCCAGCAGTTGGCTTCTAGTGGGGGAGCAGTTCTTC
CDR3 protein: CASSWLLVGEQFF

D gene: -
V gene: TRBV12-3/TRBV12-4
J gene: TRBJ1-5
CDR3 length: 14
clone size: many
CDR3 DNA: TGTGCCAGCTCGAGGGGCGCGGTCGGTCAGCCCCAGCATTTT
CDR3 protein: CASSRGAVGQPQHF

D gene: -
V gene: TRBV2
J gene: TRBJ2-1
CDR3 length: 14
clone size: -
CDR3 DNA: TGTGCCAGCAGTGAGCGGGTAACCTACAATGAGCAGTTCTTC
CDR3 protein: CASSERVTYNEQFF

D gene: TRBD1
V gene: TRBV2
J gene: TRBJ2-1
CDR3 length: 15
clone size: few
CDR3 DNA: TGTGCCAGCAGTGTCCGACAGGGGGCTTTCGATGAGCAGTTCTTC
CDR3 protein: CASSVRQGAFDEQFF

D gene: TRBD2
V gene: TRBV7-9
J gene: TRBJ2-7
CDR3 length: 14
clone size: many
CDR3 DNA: TGTGCCAGCAGCCTAGAGGGACTATCGATCGAGCAGTACTTC
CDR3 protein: CASSLEGLSIEQYF

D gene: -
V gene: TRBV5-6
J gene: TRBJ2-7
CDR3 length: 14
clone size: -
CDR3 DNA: TGTGCCAGCACCCCAATAGGGAGGTCCTACGAGCAGTACTTC
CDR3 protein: CASTPIGRSYEQYF

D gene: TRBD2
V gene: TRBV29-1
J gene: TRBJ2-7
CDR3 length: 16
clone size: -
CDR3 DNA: TGCAGCGTTGAAGGACTAGCGGGAGAACCATCCTACGAGCAGTACTTC
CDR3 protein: CSVEGLAGEPSYEQYF

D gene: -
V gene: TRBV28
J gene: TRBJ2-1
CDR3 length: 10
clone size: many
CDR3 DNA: TGTGCCAGCAGCCGGTCGGTCCAGTTCTTC
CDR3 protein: CASSRSVQFF

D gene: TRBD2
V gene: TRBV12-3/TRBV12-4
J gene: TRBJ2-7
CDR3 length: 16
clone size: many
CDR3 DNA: TGTGCCAGCAGTTGGGGACCTAGCGGTCCGCCGGGCGAGCAGTACTTC
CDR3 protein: CASSWGPSGPPGEQYF